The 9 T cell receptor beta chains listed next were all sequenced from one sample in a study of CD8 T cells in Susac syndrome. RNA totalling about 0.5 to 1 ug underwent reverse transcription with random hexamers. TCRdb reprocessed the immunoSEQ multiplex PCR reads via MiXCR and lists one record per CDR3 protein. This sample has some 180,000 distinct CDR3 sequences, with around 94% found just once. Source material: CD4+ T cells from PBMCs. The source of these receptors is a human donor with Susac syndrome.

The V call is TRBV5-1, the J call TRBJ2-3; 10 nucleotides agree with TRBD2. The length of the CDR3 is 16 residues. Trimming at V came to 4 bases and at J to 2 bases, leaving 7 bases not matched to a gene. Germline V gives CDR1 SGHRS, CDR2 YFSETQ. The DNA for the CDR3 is TGCGCCAGCAGCGTGGAGCGGGGGGGTGACACAGATACGCAGTATTTT. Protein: CASSVERGGDTDTQYF.

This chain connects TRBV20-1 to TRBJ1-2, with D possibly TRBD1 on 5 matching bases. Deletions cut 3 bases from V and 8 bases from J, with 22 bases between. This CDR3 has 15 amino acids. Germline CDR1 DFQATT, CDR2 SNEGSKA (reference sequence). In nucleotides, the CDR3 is TGCAGTGCTAGTTTATCCTATTCAGGGAAACAAGGCTACACCTTC. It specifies CSASLSYSGKQGYTF.

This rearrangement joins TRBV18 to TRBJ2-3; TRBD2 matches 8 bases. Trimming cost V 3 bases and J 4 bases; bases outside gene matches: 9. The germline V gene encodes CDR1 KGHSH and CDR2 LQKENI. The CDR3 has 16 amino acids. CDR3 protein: CASSPISGSFADTQYF. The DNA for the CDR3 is TGTGCCAGCTCACCTATCAGCGGGAGTTTTGCAGATACGCAGTATTTT.

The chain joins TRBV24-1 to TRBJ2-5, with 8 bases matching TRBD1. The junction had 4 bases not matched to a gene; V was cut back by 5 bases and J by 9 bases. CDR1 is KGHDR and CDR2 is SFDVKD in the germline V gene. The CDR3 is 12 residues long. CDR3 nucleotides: TGTGCCACCAGTGGACAGGGGCGGGCCCAGTACTTC. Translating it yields CATSGQGRAQYF.

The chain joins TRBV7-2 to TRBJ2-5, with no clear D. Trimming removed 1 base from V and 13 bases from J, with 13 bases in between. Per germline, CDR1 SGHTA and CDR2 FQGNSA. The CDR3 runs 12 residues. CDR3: CASSLVGNRAYF. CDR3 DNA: TGTGCCAGCAGCTTAGTAGGTAACAGAGCGTACTTC. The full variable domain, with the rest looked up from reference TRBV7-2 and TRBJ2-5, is GAGVSQSPSNKVTEKGKDVELRCDPISGHTALYWYRQSLGQGLEFLIYFQGNSAPDKSGLPSDRFSAERTGGSVSTLTIQRTQQEDSAVYLCASSLVGNRAYFGPGTRLLVL.

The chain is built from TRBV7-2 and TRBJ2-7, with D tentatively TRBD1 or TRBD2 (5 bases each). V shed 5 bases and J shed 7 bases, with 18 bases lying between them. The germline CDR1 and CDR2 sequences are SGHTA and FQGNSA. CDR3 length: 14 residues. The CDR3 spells CASSRERGAREQYF. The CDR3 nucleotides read TGTGCCAGCAGCCGAGAGAGGGGCGCACGGGAGCAGTACTTC.

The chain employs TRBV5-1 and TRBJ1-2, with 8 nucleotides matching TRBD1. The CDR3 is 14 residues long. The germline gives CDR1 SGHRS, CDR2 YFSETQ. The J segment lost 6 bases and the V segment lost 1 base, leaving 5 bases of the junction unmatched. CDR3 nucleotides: TGCGCCAGCAGCTTGACTCAGGGGGCAAATGGCTACACCTTC. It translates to CASSLTQGANGYTF.

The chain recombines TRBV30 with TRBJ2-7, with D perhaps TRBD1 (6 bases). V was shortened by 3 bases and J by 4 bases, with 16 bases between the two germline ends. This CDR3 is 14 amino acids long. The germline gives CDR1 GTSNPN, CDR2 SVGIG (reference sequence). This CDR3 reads CAWSKAGAAYEQYF. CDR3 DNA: TGTGCCTGGAGCAAGGCAGGGGCGGCTTACGAGCAGTACTTC.

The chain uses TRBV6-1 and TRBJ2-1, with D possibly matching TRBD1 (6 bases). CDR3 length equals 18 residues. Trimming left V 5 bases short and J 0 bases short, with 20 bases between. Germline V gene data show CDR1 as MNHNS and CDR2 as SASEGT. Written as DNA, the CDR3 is TGTGCCAGCAGTAAAAAGTCTCGCCAGGGGAGCTCCTACAATGAGCAGTTCTTC. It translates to CASSKKSRQGSSYNEQFF.